This section outlines one TCR beta chain sequence together with its context. Its antigen is undetermined. Here immunoSEQ multiplex PCR was the method, and the copy in TCRdb shows in-frame clones only, minus some. Of more than 250,000 clones listed, around 87% are singletons. The CDR3 runs to 15 residues. Per the germline V gene, CDR1 is SEHNR and CDR2 is FQNEAQ (reference sequence). V was shortened by 1 base and J by 2 bases, with 9 bases between the two germline ends. The sample belongs to a study of cytomegalovirus exposure and HLA in healthy donors. Whole-study results and caveats: Overall, roughly 150 TCR beta chains were annotated as cytomegalovirus-associated. The tendency of first-cohort TCR clusters to co-occur in the 120 validation repertoires was the finding of a later analysis. Testing in vitro showed a few CMV-associated chains specific for CMV antigens.

The TCR originated in a woman under 40 in good health and CMV-seropositive. Input material: PBMCs. V gene TRBV7-9 combines with J gene TRBJ2-1; no definite D call. In DNA, the CDR3 is TGTGCCAGCAGCTTAGGGGTAACCCCCTACAATGAGCAGTTCTTC. It encodes CASSLGVTPYNEQFF.